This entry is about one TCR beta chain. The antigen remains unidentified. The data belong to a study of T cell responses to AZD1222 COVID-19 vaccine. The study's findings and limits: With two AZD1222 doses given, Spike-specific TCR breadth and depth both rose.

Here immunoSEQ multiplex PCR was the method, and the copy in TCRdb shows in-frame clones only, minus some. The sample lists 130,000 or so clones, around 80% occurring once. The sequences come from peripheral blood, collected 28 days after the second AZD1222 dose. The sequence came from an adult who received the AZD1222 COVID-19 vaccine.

CDR3 in amino acids: CASSPDSYNSPLHF. In DNA, the CDR3 is TGTGCCAGCAGCCCCGACAGCTATAATTCACCCCTCCACTTT. The genes are TRBV6-2 or TRBV6-3 and TRBJ1-6, with TRBD1 as a possible D gene (5 bases). V lost 6 bases and J 3 bases, leaving 9 bases between the germline ends. The CDR3 extends over 14 amino acids. The V gene's germline CDR1 is MNHEY and CDR2 SVGEGT.